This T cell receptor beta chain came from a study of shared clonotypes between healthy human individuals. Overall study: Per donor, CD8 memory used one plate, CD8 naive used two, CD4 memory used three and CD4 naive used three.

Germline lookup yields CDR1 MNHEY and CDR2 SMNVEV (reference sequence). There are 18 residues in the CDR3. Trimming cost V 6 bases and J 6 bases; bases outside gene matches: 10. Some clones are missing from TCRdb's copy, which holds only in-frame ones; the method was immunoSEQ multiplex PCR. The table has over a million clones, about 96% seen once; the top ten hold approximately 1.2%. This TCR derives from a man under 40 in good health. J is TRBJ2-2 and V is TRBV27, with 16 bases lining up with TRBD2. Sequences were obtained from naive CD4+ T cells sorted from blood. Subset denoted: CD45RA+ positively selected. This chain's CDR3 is CASSTWGLAGGGSGELFF. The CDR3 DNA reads TGTGCCAGCAGCACATGGGGACTAGCGGGAGGGGGTTCCGGGGAGCTGTTTTTT.